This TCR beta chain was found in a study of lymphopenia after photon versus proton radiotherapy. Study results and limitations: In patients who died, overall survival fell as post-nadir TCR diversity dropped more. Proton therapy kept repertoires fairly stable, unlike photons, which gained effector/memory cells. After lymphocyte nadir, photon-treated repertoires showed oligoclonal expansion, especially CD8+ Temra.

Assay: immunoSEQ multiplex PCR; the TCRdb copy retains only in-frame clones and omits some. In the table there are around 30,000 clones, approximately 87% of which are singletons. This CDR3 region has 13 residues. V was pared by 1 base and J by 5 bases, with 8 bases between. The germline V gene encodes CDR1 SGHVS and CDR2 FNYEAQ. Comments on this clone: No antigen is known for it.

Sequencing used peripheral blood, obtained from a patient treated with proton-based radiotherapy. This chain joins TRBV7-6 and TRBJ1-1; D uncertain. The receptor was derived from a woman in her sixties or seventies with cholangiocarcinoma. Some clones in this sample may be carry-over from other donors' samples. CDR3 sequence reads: CASSLEMGTEAFF. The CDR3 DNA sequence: TGTGCCAGCAGCTTAGAGATGGGAACTGAAGCTTTCTTT. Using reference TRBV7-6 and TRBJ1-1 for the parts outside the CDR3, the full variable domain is GAGVSQSPRYKVTKRGQDVALRCDPISGHVSLYWYRQALGQGPEFLTYFNYEAQQDKSGLPNDRFSAERPEGSISTLTIQRTEQRDSAMYRCASSLEMGTEAFFGQGTRLTVV.